The clone carrying this T cell receptor beta chain was seen more than once but under ten times. No antigen is known for it. The table came from immunoSEQ multiplex PCR; TCRdb's copy has only in-frame clones and leaves some out. The sample lists tens of thousands of clones; 65% to 80% were seen once. The data originate from a study of vaccination effects on CD4 cells after COVID-19. The V end was cut by 5 bases, the J end by 10 bases, with 9 bases between. From germline, CDR1 is SGHTA and CDR2 FQGNSA. This CDR3 spans 11 amino acids. Upon completion of about 10 days in culture, CD4+ T cells were isolated. Two-dose BNT162b2 or mRNA-1273 vaccination was given to participants.

This chain connects TRBV7-2 to TRBJ2-1; no reliable D call. The TCR sequence derives from a human donor who received a COVID-19 vaccine. The material sequenced was CD4+ T cells from PBMCs cultured without peptide, taken after COVID-19 vaccination. CDR3 in amino acids: CASSTNQEQFF. In DNA, the CDR3 is TGTGCCAGCAGCACAAACCAGGAGCAGTTCTTC.